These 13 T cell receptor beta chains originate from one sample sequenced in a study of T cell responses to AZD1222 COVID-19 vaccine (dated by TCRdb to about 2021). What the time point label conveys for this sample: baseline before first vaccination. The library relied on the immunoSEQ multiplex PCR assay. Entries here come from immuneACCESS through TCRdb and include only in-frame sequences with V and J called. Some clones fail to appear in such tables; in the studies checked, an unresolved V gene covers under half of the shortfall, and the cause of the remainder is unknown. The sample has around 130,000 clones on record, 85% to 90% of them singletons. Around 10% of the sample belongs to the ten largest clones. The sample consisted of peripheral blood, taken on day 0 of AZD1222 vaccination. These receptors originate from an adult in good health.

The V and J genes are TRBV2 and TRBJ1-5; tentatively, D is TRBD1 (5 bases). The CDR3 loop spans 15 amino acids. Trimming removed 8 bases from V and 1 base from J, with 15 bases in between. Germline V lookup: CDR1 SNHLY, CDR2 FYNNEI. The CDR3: CASFEDGGSNQPQHF. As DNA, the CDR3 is TGTGCCAGCTTCGAGGACGGGGGGAGCAATCAGCCCCAGCATTTT.

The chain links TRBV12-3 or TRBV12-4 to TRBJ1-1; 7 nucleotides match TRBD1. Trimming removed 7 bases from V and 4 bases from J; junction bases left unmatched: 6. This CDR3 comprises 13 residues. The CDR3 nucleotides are TGTGCCAGCACCTCAGGGGGAGGCACTGAAGCTTTCTTT. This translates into CASTSGGGTEAFF.

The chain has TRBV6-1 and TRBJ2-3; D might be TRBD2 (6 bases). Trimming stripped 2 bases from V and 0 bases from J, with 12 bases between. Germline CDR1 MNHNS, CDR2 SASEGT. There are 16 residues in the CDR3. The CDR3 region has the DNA TGTGCCAGCAGTGAATGGGGCGGGACTAGCACAGATACGCAGTATTTT. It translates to CASSEWGGTSTDTQYF.

The CDR3 is CASSYLGGLRTDTQYF. The CDR3 nucleotides read TGTGCCAGCAGTTACTTAGGGGGGCTGCGGACAGATACGCAGTATTTT. J is TRBJ2-3 and V is TRBV6-5; D may match TRBD1 or TRBD2 (6 bases each). Germline V gives CDR1 MNHEY, CDR2 SVGAGI. Trimming shortened V by 1 base and J by 3 bases, and 14 bases separated the two germline ends. This CDR3 has 16 residues.

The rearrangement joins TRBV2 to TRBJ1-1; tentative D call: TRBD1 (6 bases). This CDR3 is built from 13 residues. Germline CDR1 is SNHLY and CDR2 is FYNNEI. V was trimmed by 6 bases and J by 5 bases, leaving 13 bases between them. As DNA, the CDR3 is TGTGCCAGCAGGATGGAGCAGGGGACTGAAGCTTTCTTT. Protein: CASRMEQGTEAFF.

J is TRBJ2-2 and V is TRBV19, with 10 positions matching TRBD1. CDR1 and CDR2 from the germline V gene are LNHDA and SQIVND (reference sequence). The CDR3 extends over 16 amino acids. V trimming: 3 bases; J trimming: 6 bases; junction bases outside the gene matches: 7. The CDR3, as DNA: TGTGCCAGTAGTATCTCCGGGACAGGGGTTTCCGGGGAGCTGTTTTTT. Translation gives CASSISGTGVSGELFF.

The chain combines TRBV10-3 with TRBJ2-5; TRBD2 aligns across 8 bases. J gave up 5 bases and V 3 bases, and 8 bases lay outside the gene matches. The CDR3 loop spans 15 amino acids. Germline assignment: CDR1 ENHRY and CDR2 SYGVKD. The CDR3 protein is CAISEVIAGSETQYF. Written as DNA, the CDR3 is TGTGCCATCAGTGAAGTCATAGCGGGGAGCGAGACCCAGTACTTC.

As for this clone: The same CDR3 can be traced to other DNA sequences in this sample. Here the CDR3 reads CASSSTYEQYF. CDR3 coding DNA: TGCGCCAGCAGCTCAACCTACGAGCAGTACTTC. This chain connects TRBV5-1 to TRBJ2-7; D not certain. The V end was cut by 3 bases, the J end by 2 bases, with 3 bases between. Per the germline V gene, CDR1 is SGHRS and CDR2 is YFSETQ. The CDR3 runs to 11 residues. The full variable domain, rest sourced from reference TRBV5-1 and TRBJ2-7, is KAGVTQTPRYLIKTRGQQVTLSCSPISGHRSVSWYQQTPGQGLQFLFEYFSETQRNKGNFPGRFSGRQFSNSRSEMNVSTLELGDSALYLCASSSTYEQYFGPGTRLTVT.

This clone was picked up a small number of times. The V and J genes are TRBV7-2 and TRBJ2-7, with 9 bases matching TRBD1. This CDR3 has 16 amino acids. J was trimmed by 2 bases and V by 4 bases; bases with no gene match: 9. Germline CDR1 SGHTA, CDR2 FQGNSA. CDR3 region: CASSSTWGQGTYEQYF. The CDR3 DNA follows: TGTGCCAGCAGCTCGACTTGGGGACAGGGTACCTACGAGCAGTACTTC.

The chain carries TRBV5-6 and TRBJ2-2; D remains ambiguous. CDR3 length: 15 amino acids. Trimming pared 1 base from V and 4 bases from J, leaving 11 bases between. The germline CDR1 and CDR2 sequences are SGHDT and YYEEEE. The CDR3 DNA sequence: TGTGCCAGCAGCTTGAATCGGGTGGGCACCGGGGAGCTGTTTTTT. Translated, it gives CASSLNRVGTGELFF.

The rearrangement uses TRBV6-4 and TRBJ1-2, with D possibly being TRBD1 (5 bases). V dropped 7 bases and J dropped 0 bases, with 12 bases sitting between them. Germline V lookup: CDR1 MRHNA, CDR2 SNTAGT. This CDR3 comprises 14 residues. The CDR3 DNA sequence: TGTGCCAGCACCCGCGGGACTCCTAACTATGGCTACACCTTC. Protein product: CASTRGTPNYGYTF.

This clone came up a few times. The CDR3 loop is CASSEGRPGYTF. As DNA, the CDR3 is TGTGCCAGCAGTGAAGGGCGTCCAGGCTACACCTTC. The V and J genes are TRBV2 and TRBJ1-2; D ambiguous. The germline gives CDR1 SNHLY, CDR2 FYNNEI. CDR3 length: 12 amino acids. Trimming pared 1 base from V and 8 bases from J, leaving 8 bases between.

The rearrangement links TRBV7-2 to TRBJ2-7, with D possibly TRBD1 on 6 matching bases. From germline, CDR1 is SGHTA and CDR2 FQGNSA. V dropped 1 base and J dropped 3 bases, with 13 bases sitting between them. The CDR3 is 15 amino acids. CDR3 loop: CASSLGYGQLYEQYF. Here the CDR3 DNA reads TGTGCCAGCAGCTTAGGGTATGGACAGCTCTACGAGCAGTACTTC.